This T cell receptor beta chain was captured by sequencing in a study of tumor-infiltrating lymphocytes in localized non-small cell lung cancer (dated by TCRdb to about 2021). Describing the broader study: Patients whose samples were collected after neoadjuvant chemotherapy, as well as both smokers and never-smokers and several histologies, were included in the cohort. The same patients underwent several integrated assays, with TCR sequencing performed together with flow cytometry, multiplex immunofluorescence, RNA-seq, exome sequencing and proteomics. A total of 45 to 65 patients were included in the paired tumor versus uninvolved lung comparison of immunoSEQ T-cell fraction. In total, the ICON cohort was made up of 150 or so surgical patients who had localized non-small cell lung cancer and whose tumors were resected. From each patient came resected tumor tissue plus uninvolved lung tissue from that same patient, and the uninvolved lung tissue was described as non-adjacent to the tumor. What the work shows at the level of the full study, not this receptor alone: Assay coverage differed among patients according to how much tissue was available, so only a subset of the cohort had TCR sequencing. Higher T cell infiltration in tumors than in uninvolved lung tissue was supported by TCRbeta sequencing, consistent with immunofluorescence CD3 counts. Because different assays used different pieces of the same tissue, technical variation could not be distinguished from intratumor heterogeneity. No association of tumor T-cell fraction from TCR sequencing with recurrence-free survival was found (p = 0.61). TCR-derived T-cell fraction did not differ between the flow cytometry-defined immunotypes IM1 (good prognosis) and IM2 (poor prognosis).

Remarks on this clone: This clone's antigen is unknown. Base qualities are missing; no much larger clone stands one base away.

The T-cell fraction in tumor and uninvolved lung tissue was provided by TCR sequencing with the immunoSEQ assay. Regarding the original processing steps: For survival analysis, patients were split into high (upper tertile) and low (lower two tertiles) T-cell fraction groups and compared by log-rank test. A signed-rank test was used to test paired tumor versus uninvolved lung differences in T-cell fraction. In TCRdb, the immuneACCESS table is reduced to in-frame sequences with V and J assigned. These tables do not hold every clone; where another copy was compared, an unresolved V gene accounts for under half, and the others remain unexplained. That table supplies the V and J calls and clone size; D and trimming were determined from the DNA. A total of fewer than 20,000 clones appear in this sample, approximately 80% of them only once. Together, the top ten hold about 6.4% of the sample. Compared with germline, V lacks 1 base and J lacks 2 bases; bases without a gene match: 4. The CDR3, from cysteine to phenylalanine, totals 15 residues. The DNA shown is the 45-base CDR3, in frame from base 1. The CDR1 and CDR2 encoded by the germline V gene are SGHTA and FQGTGA.

ICON enrollment began in April 2016, and the last patient was enrolled in late 2018. A subcohort of under 90 patients provided fresh tumor and matched uninvolved tissue for in-depth immune analyses, with TCR sequencing among those analyses. No cell sorting was done, and TCR sequencing was instead run on DNA isolated from bulk tissue. Input material: lung tumor tissue. Here the chain combines TRBV7-3 and TRBJ1-1; 7 central nucleotides agree with TRBD1. This TCR was sampled from a human donor with non-small cell lung cancer. The CDR3 region has the sequence CASSLSGTDNTEAFF. The nucleotide sequence reads as follows: TGTGCCAGCAGCTTAAGCGGGACAGATAACACTGAAGCTTTCTTT.